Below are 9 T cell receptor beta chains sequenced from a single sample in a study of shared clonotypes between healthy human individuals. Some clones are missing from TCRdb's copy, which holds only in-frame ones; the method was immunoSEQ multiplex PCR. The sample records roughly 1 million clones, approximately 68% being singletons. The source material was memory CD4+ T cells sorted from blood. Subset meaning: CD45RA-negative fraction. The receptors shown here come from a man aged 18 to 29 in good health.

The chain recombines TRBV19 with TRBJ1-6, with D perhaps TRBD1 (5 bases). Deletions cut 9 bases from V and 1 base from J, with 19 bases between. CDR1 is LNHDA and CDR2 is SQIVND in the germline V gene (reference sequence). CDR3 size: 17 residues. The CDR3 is CASSTGLLKSYNSPLHF. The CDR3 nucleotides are TGTGCCAGCTCAACAGGATTGCTAAAATCCTATAATTCACCCCTCCACTTT.

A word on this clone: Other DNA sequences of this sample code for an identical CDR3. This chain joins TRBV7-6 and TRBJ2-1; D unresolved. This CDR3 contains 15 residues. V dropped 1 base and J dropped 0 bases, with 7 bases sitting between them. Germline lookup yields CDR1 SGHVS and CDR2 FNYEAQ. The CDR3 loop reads CASSLEGSSYNEQFF. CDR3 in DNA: TGTGCCAGCAGCTTAGAGGGAAGCTCCTACAATGAGCAGTTCTTC.

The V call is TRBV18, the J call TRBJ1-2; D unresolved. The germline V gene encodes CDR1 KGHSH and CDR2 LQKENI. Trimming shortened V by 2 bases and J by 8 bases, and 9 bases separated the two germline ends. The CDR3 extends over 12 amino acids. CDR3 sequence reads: CASSPYGYGYTF. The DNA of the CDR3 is TGTGCCAGCTCACCATATGGGTACGGCTACACCTTC.

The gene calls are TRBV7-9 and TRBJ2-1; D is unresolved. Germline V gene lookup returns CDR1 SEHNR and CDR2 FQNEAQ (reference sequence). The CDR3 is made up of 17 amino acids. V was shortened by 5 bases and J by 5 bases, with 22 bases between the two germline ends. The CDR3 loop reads CASSPLESRPVNNEQFF. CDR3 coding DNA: TGTGCCAGCAGCCCCCTAGAATCCCGTCCTGTAAACAATGAGCAGTTCTTC.

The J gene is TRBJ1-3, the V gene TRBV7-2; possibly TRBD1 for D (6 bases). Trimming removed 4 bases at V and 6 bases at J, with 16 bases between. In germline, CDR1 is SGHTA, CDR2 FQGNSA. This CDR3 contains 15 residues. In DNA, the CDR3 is TGTGCCAGCAGCTCGAAGACAGGCAACGCAAACACCATATATTTT. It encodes CASSSKTGNANTIYF.

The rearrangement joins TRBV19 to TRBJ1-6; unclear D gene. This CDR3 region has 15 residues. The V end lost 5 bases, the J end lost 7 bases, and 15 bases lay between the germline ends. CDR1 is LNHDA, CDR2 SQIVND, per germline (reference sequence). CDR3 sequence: CASSVLDGGNSPLHF. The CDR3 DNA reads TGTGCCAGTAGTGTATTGGACGGAGGAAATTCACCCCTCCACTTT.

The CDR3 bases are TGTGCCAGCAGCGTAGGAGAGGACACCCTGACCTACGAGCAGTACTTC. Translated, it gives CASSVGEDTLTYEQYF. The chain recombines TRBV9 with TRBJ2-7, with D perhaps matching TRBD1 (5 bases). V lost 0 bases to trimming and J lost 2 bases, with 15 bases between them. This CDR3 comprises 16 residues. Germline-derived CDR1 and CDR2 are SGDLS and YYNGEE.

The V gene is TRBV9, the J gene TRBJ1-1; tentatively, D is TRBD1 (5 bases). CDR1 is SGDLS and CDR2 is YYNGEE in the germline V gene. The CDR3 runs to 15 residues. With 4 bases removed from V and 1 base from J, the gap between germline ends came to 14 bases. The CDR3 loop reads CASSPQGLGNTEAFF. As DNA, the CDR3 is TGTGCCAGCAGCCCGCAGGGACTCGGGAACACTGAAGCTTTCTTT.

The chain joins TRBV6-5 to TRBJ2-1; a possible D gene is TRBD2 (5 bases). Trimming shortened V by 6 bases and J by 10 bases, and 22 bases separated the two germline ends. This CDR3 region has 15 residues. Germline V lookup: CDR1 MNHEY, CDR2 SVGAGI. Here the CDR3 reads CASSPKSLLVQEQFF. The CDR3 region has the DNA TGTGCCAGCAGCCCAAAAAGCCTACTAGTTCAGGAGCAGTTCTTC.